Below are 16 T cell receptor beta chains sequenced from a single sample in a study of PD-1 blockade in classical Hodgkin lymphoma. All patients experienced relapse after autologous stem cell transplantation, and brentuximab vedotin exposure was variable. Assay: immunoSEQ multiplex PCR; the TCRdb copy retains only in-frame clones and omits some. The sample carries about 76,000 clones, approximately 91% recorded once. Here the sequenced sample was peripheral blood mononuclear cells (PBMCs), taken at baseline. All receptors derive from a human donor with classical Hodgkin lymphoma.

The CDR3, as DNA: TGCGCCAGCAGCCAATCGGGACAGGGGTTCTCCTATAATTCACCCCTCCACTTT. Translating it yields CASSQSGQGFSYNSPLHF. This chain joins TRBV4-1 and TRBJ1-6; 10 positions match TRBD1. This CDR3 has 18 amino acids. CDR1 and CDR2 from the germline V gene are MGHRA and YSYEKL. With 2 bases clipped from V and 0 bases from J, the junction kept 4 bases outside the gene matches.

The chain links TRBV6-1 to TRBJ1-3, with D unclear. V was cut by 0 bases and J by 2 bases, with 8 bases left in between. The germline V gene has CDR1 MNHNS and CDR2 SASEGT. This CDR3 has 15 amino acids. CDR3 in amino acids: CASSEALPPGNTIYF. The CDR3 region has the DNA TGTGCCAGCAGTGAAGCGCTGCCTCCTGGAAACACCATATATTTT.

The chain recombines TRBV5-6 with TRBJ2-7; 11 bases align to TRBD1. The CDR3 extends over 13 amino acids. V dropped 3 bases and J dropped 8; count of bases not matched to a gene: 4. Germline CDR1 reads SGHDT; CDR2 reads YYEEEE. The CDR3 region is CASSYGQGAKQYF. The CDR3 coding sequence is TGTGCCAGCAGCTACGGACAGGGGGCGAAGCAGTACTTC.

The V and J genes are TRBV6-5 and TRBJ1-4; 8 bases are shared with TRBD1. V was clipped by 5 bases and J by 5 bases; unmatched bases: 1. Germline V gene data show CDR1 as MNHEY and CDR2 as SVGAGI. The CDR3 has 13 amino acids. For the CDR3, the DNA is TGTGCCAGCAGTCGACAGGGGAATGAAAAACTGTTTTTT. Amino acid sequence: CASSRQGNEKLFF.

The chain links TRBV2 to TRBJ2-7; a possible D gene is TRBD1 (5 bases). Germline loops: CDR1 SNHLY, CDR2 FYNNEI. The CDR3 loop spans 15 amino acids. Trimming stripped 10 bases from V and 4 bases from J, with 23 bases between. CDR3 DNA: TGTGCCACCAGATACAGGAGATTAAAGGAATACGAGCAGTACTTC. Amino acid sequence: CATRYRRLKEYEQYF.

In nucleotides, the CDR3 is TGTGCCAGCAGCGGGACAGCGAGCTCCTACGAGCAGTACTTC. It yields the protein CASSGTASSYEQYF. The chain is built from TRBV7-9 and TRBJ2-7, with 7 bases matching TRBD1. This CDR3 is 14 amino acids long. J lost 0 bases, V lost 5 bases, and 4 bases had no gene match. CDR1 SEHNR and CDR2 FQNEAQ come from the germline V gene (reference sequence).

The chain employs TRBV30 and TRBJ2-7; tentative D call: TRBD2 (6 bases). Germline CDR1 and CDR2: GTSNPN and SVGIG (reference sequence). The CDR3 covers 13 residues. V lost 0 bases to trimming and J lost 4 bases, with 10 bases between them. This CDR3 reads CAWSVPGSYEQYF. For the CDR3, the DNA is TGTGCCTGGAGTGTACCCGGGAGTTACGAGCAGTACTTC.

In regard to this clone: Other DNA sequences in the same sample also yield this CDR3. This chain connects TRBV5-1 to TRBJ2-5; D remains unclear. The CDR3 runs 12 residues. Germline CDR1 is SGHRS and CDR2 is YFSETQ. V lost 1 base and J lost 2, with 3 bases in between. The DNA for the CDR3 is TGCGCCAGCAGCTTGACACAAGAGACCCAGTACTTC. Its translation is CASSLTQETQYF.

This chain uses TRBV10-3 with TRBJ2-7; D is possibly TRBD1 or TRBD2 (5 bases each). The CDR3 consists of 13 residues. The V end lost 11 bases, the J end lost 2 bases, and 16 bases lay between the germline ends. Germline V gives CDR1 ENHRY, CDR2 SYGVKD. The CDR3 is CASTWDRTYEQYF. In DNA, the CDR3 is TGTGCCTCAACCTGGGACCGTACCTACGAGCAGTACTTC.

This clone appeared once. J is TRBJ1-4 and V is TRBV2, with 9 bases lining up with TRBD1. The CDR3 runs to 14 residues. Germline V CDR1 and CDR2: SNHLY, FYNNEI. Trimming cost V 7 bases and J 4 bases; bases outside gene matches: 4. CDR3 amino acids: CASTLTGGNEKLFF. For the CDR3, the DNA is TGTGCCAGCACCCTGACAGGGGGTAATGAAAAACTGTTTTTT.

The V call is TRBV5-4, the J call TRBJ1-1, with no clear D. The V gene's germline CDR1 is SGHNT and CDR2 YYREEE (reference sequence). CDR3 length equals 13 residues. V shed 1 base and J shed 3 bases, with 7 bases lying between them. The CDR3 is CASSLSTDTEAFF. In DNA, the CDR3 is TGTGCCAGCAGCTTGAGTACGGACACTGAAGCTTTCTTT.

V usage is TRBV10-2 and J usage is TRBJ1-1; 8 bases map to TRBD1. Germline trimming cut 5 bases from V and 5 bases from J; bases unmatched to any gene: 10. The CDR3 sequence is 15 residues long. Germline CDR1 and CDR2: WSHSY and SAAADI. The CDR3 DNA follows: TGCGCCAGCAGTTTTTTACAGGGGGAGTGGACTGAAGCTTTCTTT. Protein sequence: CASSFLQGEWTEAFF.

The chain has TRBV28 and TRBJ2-5; D is unresolved. The V end lost 3 bases, the J end lost 5 bases, and 13 bases lay between the germline ends. Germline lookup yields CDR1 MDHEN and CDR2 SYDVKM. The CDR3 runs 14 residues. The CDR3: CASSFGSPLETQYF. DNA of the CDR3: TGTGCCAGCAGTTTCGGCAGCCCCTTGGAGACCCAGTACTTC.

The chain is built from TRBV10-1 and TRBJ2-5; 14 bases map to TRBD2. CDR1 and CDR2 (germline): WNHNN, SYGVQD (reference sequence). With V trimmed by 0 bases and J by 7 bases, 1 base remained unmatched. This CDR3 spans 15 amino acids. The CDR3 DNA reads TGCGCCAGCAGTGAGTCCGGGACTAGCGGGAGGACCCAGTACTTC. It encodes CASSESGTSGRTQYF.

The chain is built from TRBV15 and TRBJ1-5; D unresolved. The CDR3 is made up of 14 amino acids. The germline gives CDR1 LNHNV, CDR2 YYDKDF (reference sequence). V dropped 6 bases and J dropped 6 bases, with 15 bases sitting between them. The CDR3, as DNA: TGTGCCACCAGAATGGACGGTAATCCTCAGCCCCAGCATTTT. Translation gives CATRMDGNPQPQHF.

This chain connects TRBV7-7 to TRBJ2-5, with TRBD2 identical over 10 bases. The V segment lost 1 base and the J segment 5 bases; nucleotides outside the gene matches: 4. Germline V gene lookup returns CDR1 SSHAT and CDR2 FNYEAQ (reference sequence). This CDR3 region has 15 residues. Written as DNA, the CDR3 is TGTGCCAGCAGCTTAGTTCTAGCGGGAGTGGAGACCCAGTACTTC. Translated: CASSLVLAGVETQYF.